The TCR beta chain under discussion was sequenced for a study of beta chain features in type 1 diabetes. Study-level information: Sorted cells examined across all samples numbered 85 million to 130 million.

On this clone itself: Its antigen remains unidentified.

The V and J ends lost 2 bases and 1 base respectively, with 11 bases between them. Germline V gene data show CDR1 as LNHNV and CDR2 as YYDKDF (reference sequence). The CDR3 loop spans 15 amino acids. As every portion of the isolated RNA was reverse transcribed, the sequencing read expressed TCRB transcripts. Generated by immunoSEQ multiplex PCR, the TCRdb table keeps only in-frame clones and is missing some. The table records 600,000 to 750,000 clones, around an eighth of them present only once. Study conclusions and caveats: Across patients, naive, central memory and Treg TCRB repertoires exhibited apparently greater similarity than was observed across healthy donors. Patients with type 1 diabetes carried fewer insertions and had more deletions at their VDJ junctions. Moderately but significantly shorter TCRB CDR3s were found in Type 1 diabetes patients in all four CD4+ subsets.

Each of the CD4+ naive, central memory, regulatory and stem cell-like memory populations was sorted via CD45RO/CCR7/CD25/CD127/CD95/CD27. V usage is TRBV15 and J usage is TRBJ1-1; D is undetermined. This sequence was found in a man aged 25 to 45 with type 1 diabetes. The sequenced material came from naive CD4+ T cells from blood. The CDR3 DNA is TGTGCCACCAGCAGACGAGGGTCCGGGAACACTGAAGCTTTCTTT. As protein: CATSRRGSGNTEAFF.